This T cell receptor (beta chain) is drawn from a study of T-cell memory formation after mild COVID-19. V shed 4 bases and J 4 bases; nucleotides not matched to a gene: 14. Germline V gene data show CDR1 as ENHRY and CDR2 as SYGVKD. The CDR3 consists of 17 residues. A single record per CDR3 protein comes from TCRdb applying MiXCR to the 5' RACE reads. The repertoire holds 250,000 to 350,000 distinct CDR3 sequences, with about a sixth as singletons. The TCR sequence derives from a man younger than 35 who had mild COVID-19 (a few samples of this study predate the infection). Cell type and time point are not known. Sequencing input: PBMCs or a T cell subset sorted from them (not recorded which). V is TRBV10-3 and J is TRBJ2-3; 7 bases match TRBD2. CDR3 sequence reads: CAISGRRSGEGADTQYF. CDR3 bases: TGTGCCATCAGTGGTCGTCGGAGCGGGGAGGGTGCAGATACGCAGTATTTT.